This T cell receptor beta chain came from a study of T cell responses to AZD1222 COVID-19 vaccine. CDR1 SGHNT and CDR2 YYREEE come from the germline V gene (reference sequence). Trimming took 2 bases from V and 7 from J, leaving 13 bases between them. This CDR3 region has 15 residues. TCRdb's table, derived via immunoSEQ multiplex PCR, lists solely in-frame clones and lacks some. The sample yields about 100,000 clones, around nine tenths seen once. Material: peripheral blood, obtained 28 days after the second dose of the MenACWY control vaccine. The chain links TRBV5-4 to TRBJ1-6, with D maybe TRBD1 (6 bases). This clonotype originated in an adult who received the MenACWY meningococcal vaccine as a control. The CDR3 loop is CASSLYRVGNSPLHF. CDR3 bases: TGTGCCAGCAGCTTATACAGGGTGGGGAATTCACCCCTCCACTTT. The full variable domain, rest sourced from reference TRBV5-4 and TRBJ1-6, is ETGVTQSPTHLIKTRGQQVTLRCSSQSGHNTVSWYQQALGQGPQFIFQYYREEENGRGNFPPRFSGLQFPNYSSELNVNALELDDSALYLCASSLYRVGNSPLHFGNGTRLTVT.